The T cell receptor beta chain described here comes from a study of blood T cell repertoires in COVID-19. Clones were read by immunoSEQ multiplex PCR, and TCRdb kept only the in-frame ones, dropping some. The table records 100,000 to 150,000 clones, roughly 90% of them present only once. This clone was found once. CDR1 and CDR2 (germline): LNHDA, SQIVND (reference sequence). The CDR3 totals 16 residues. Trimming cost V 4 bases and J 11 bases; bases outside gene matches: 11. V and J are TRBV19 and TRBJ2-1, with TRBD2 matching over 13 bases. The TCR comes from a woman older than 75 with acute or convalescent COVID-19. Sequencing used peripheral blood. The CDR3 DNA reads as TGTGCCAGTAGTACCCCCGGGACTAGCGGGGCCTTGAAGCAGTTCTTC. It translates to CASSTPGTSGALKQFF. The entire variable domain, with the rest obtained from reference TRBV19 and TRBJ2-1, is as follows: DGGITQSPKYLFRKEGQNVTLSCEQNLNHDAMYWYRQDPGQGLRLIYYSQIVNDFQKGDIAEGYSVSREKKESFPLTVTSAQKNPTAFYLCASSTPGTSGALKQFFGPGTRLTVL.